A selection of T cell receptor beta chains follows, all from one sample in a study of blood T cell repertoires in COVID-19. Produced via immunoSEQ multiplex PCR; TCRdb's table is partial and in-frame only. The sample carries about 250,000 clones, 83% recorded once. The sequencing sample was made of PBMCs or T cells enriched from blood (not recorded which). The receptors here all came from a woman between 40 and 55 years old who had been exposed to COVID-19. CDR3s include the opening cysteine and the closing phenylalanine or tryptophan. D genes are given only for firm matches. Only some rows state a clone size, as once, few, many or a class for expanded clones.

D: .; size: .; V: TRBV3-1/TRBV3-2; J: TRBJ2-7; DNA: TGTGCCAGCAGCCAAGGGCAGGTCTTCACCTACGAGCAGTACTTC; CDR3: CASSQGQVFTYEQYF
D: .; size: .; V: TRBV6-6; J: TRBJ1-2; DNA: TGTGCCAGCAGCCCCTCCTCCATTCAGGGGAACTATGGCTACACCTTC; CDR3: CASSPSSIQGNYGYTF
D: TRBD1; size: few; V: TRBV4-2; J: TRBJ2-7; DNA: TGTGCCAGCAGCCAAGAGGGACAGGGATCGTTCGAGCAGTACTTC; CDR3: CASSQEGQGSFEQYF
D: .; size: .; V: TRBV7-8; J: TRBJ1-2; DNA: TGTGCCAGCAGCTTAGAAGGGGCAAACTATGGCTACACCTTC; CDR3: CASSLEGANYGYTF
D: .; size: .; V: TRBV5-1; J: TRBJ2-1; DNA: TGCGCCAGCAGCTTGGGGCAGGGATTCAACAATGAGCAGTTCTTC; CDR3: CASSLGQGFNNEQFF
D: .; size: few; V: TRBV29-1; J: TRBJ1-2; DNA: TGCAGCGTTGCTCACAGCTATGGCTACACCTTC; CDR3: CSVAHSYGYTF
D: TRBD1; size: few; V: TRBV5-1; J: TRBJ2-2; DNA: TGCGCCAGCAGCTACTGGACAGGCGGAGTCACCGGGGAGCTGTTTTTT; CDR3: CASSYWTGGVTGELFF
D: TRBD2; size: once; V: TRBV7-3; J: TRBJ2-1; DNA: TGTGCCAGCAGCCCGCGACTAGCGGACTCGTACGGTGAGCAGTTCTTC; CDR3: CASSPRLADSYGEQFF
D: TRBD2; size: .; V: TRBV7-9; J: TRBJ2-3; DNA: TGTGCCAGCAGCCAGACCGCGGGGGGAAGCACAGATACGCAGTATTTT; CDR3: CASSQTAGGSTDTQYF
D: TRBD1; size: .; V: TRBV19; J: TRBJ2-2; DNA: TGTGCCAGTAGTAAGGGACAGGGCACCGGGGAGCTGTTTTTT; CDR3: CASSKGQGTGELFF
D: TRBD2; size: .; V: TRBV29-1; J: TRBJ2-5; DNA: TGCAGCGTTGGACTAGCGGCTAACCGGGAGACCCAGTACTTC; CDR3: CSVGLAANRETQYF
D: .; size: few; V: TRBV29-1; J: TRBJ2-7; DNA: TGCAGCGTTGAACTCACAGACTACGAGCAGTACTTC; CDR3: CSVELTDYEQYF
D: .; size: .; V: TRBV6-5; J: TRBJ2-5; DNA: TGTGCCAGCAGCCGGGACTTGGGGAAAGGGACCCAGTACTTC; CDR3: CASSRDLGKGTQYF
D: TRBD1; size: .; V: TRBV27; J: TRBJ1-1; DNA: TGTGCCACCCAGGGGGGCACTGAAGCTTTCTTT; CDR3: CATQGGTEAFF
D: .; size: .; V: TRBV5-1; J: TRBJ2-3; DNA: TGCGCCAGCAGCTTAGGGGGTCAGGATACGCAGTATTTT; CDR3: CASSLGGQDTQYF
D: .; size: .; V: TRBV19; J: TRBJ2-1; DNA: TGTGCCAGTATTAAGACAGGTAACCCGGGTAATGAGCAGTTCTTC; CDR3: CASIKTGNPGNEQFF
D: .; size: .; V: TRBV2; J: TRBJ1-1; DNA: TGTGCCAGCAAGAAAGGGGGGGCTGGGGCTCCGAACACTGAAGCTTTCTTT; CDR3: CASKKGGAGAPNTEAFF
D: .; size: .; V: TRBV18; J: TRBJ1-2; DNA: TGTGCCAGCTCACCACTTGAGGGTCTGGGCTATGGCTACACCTTC; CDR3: CASSPLEGLGYGYTF
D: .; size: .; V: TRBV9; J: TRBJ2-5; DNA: TGTGCCAGCAGCGTAGCCTCTACGGGGGAGACCCAGTACTTC; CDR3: CASSVASTGETQYF
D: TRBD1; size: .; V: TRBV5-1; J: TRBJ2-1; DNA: TGCGCCAGCAGGACAGGGCGCTACAATGAGCAGTTCTTC; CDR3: CASRTGRYNEQFF
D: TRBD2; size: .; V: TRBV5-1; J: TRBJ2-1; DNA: TGCGCCAGCAGCTATACTAGCGGGGGGAGGAATGAGCAGTTCTTC; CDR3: CASSYTSGGRNEQFF
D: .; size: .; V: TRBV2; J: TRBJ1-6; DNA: TGTGCCAGCACCTACGACTCGGGGGGCACCCTCCACTTT; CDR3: CASTYDSGGTLHF
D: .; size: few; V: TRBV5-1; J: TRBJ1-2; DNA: TGCGCCAGCAGGAAGGACAGTAACTATGGCTACACCTTC; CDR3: CASRKDSNYGYTF
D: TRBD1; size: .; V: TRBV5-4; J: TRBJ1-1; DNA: TGTGCCAGCAGGGGTGGACAGGCTACTTTGAACACTGAAGCTTTCTTT; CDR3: CASRGGQATLNTEAFF
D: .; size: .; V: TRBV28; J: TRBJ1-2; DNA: TGTGCCAGCAGTAACAGGGTCGACTATGGCTACACCTTC; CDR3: CASSNRVDYGYTF
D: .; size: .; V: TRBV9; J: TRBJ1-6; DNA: TGTGCCAGCAGCGTAGAGGAGGGCTGGTCACCCCTCCACTTT; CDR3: CASSVEEGWSPLHF
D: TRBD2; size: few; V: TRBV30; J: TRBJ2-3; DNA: TGTGCCTGGAGTCCCGGGACTAGCTACACAGATACGCAGTATTTT; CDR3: CAWSPGTSYTDTQYF
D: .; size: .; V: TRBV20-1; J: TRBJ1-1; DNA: TGCAGTGCTAGTAGTGTGGGGCGGACTGAAGCTTTCTTT; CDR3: CSASSVGRTEAFF
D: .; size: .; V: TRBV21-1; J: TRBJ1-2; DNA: TGTGCCAGCAGCAGGGGCCATTCGGGTGGCTACACCTTC; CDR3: CASSRGHSGGYTF
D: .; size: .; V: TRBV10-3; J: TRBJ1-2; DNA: TGTGCCATCAGTTGGGAGGAGCGGGCTAACTATGGCTACACCTTC; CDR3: CAISWEERANYGYTF
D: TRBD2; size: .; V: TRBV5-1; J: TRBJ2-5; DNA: TGCGCCAGCAGCCTTCAGACTAGCGGGGCGGAGACCCAGTACTTC; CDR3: CASSLQTSGAETQYF